Below, 14 T cell receptor beta chains from the same sample are listed, as sequenced in a study of OX40 agonist ivuxolimab in advanced cancers. The method behind the library was the immunoSEQ multiplex PCR assay. This is the immuneACCESS table as TCRdb keeps it, with only in-frame sequences that have V and J called. A part of the clones is gone; compared with another copy, unresolved V genes explain less than half, and the rest is unexplained. The sample profile shows over 55,000 clones; around 86% of them were found once. The ten largest clones add up to approximately 4% of the sample. This sample comprised CD4+ or CD8+ T cells sorted from blood, obtained in a trial of the OX40 agonist ivuxolimab. These receptors all come from an adult with an advanced solid tumor such as melanoma, head and neck, liver or kidney cancer.

This chain connects TRBV10-3 to TRBJ1-5; D may be TRBD1 (5 bases). The CDR3 length is 15 residues. The V gene's germline CDR1 is ENHRY and CDR2 SYGVKD. The V and J ends lost 6 bases and 0 bases respectively, with 12 bases between them. This CDR3 is CAISRGTDSNQPQHF. CDR3 sequence (DNA): TGTGCCATCAGCCGTGGGACGGATAGCAATCAGCCCCAGCATTTT.

This clone was recorded once. V is TRBV5-6 and J is TRBJ1-5; D perhaps matches TRBD1 (5 bases). The germline V gene encodes CDR1 SGHDT and CDR2 YYEEEE. V lost 0 bases, J lost 6 bases, and 13 bases lay in between. The CDR3 is 15 amino acids. CDR3 sequence: CASSLEQGGGQPQHF. In DNA, the CDR3 is TGTGCCAGCAGCTTGGAGCAGGGTGGAGGTCAGCCCCAGCATTTT.

This clone was found a few times. The CDR3 DNA follows: TGCGCCAGCAGCCAATCCGGAGGAGGTAATTCACCCCTCCACTTT. Translation gives CASSQSGGGNSPLHF. The genes are TRBV5-1 and TRBJ1-6, with D unclear. Trimming removed 4 bases at V and 6 bases at J, with 14 bases between. The CDR3 totals 15 residues. Germline CDR1 is SGHRS and CDR2 is YFSETQ.

This sequence joins TRBV18 and TRBJ2-7; the D gene is possibly TRBD1 (6 bases). Trimming removed 4 bases at V and 2 bases at J, with 9 bases between. The CDR3 totals 13 residues. The V gene's germline CDR1 is KGHSH and CDR2 LQKENI. For the CDR3, the DNA is TGTGCCAGCTCACGAGGACAGACCTACGAGCAGTACTTC. Amino acid sequence: CASSRGQTYEQYF.

The table lists this clone with a count of one. The chain recombines TRBV6-1 with TRBJ1-4, with D unclear. This CDR3 is built from 15 residues. The germline CDR1 and CDR2 sequences are MNHNS and SASEGT. Trimming took 8 bases from V and 0 from J, leaving 13 bases between them. CDR3 region: CASLANIATNEKLFF. CDR3 sequence (DNA): TGTGCCAGCCTGGCCAACATTGCAACTAATGAAAAACTGTTTTTT.

The J gene is TRBJ1-5, the V gene TRBV10-3, with 7 positions matching TRBD1. The CDR3 runs 12 residues. V dropped 4 bases and J dropped 7; count of bases not matched to a gene: 1. CDR1 and CDR2 (germline): ENHRY, SYGVKD. Written as DNA, the CDR3 is TGTGCCATCAGTGTACAGGGGCAGCCCCAGCATTTT. It translates to CAISVQGQPQHF.

The rearrangement uses TRBV7-8 and TRBJ1-4; 7 bases fit TRBD1. The CDR3 is made up of 19 amino acids. Germline V lookup: CDR1 SGHVS, CDR2 FQNEAQ. With V trimmed by 5 bases and J by 4 bases, 19 bases remained unmatched. The CDR3 DNA follows: TGTGCCAGCAGCGCTAAGATCGCCGGGACAGAATCGTTTAATGAAAAACTGTTTTTT. Translated, it gives CASSAKIAGTESFNEKLFF.

The DNA of the CDR3 is TGTGCCAGCAGTACCAGAGATACGCAGTATTTT. Translating it yields CASSTRDTQYF. The genes are TRBV6-8 and TRBJ2-3; D uncertain. Germline lookup yields CDR1 MNHGY and CDR2 SAAAGT. Deletions cut 5 bases from V and 5 bases from J, with 5 bases between. This CDR3 comprises 11 residues.

The gene calls are TRBV28 and TRBJ1-6; no clear D gene. CDR3 length: 12 residues. CDR1 and CDR2 (germline): MDHEN, SYDVKM. The V end lost 8 bases, the J end lost 7 bases, and 9 bases lay between the germline ends. Written as DNA, the CDR3 is TGTGCCAGCGGAAAGGGAAATTCACCCCTCCACTTT. Protein product: CASGKGNSPLHF.

J is TRBJ1-1 and V is TRBV9; 7 nucleotides align to TRBD1. CDR3 length: 14 amino acids. With V trimmed by 2 bases and J by 4 bases, 5 bases remained unmatched. Looked up from germline, CDR1 is SGDLS and CDR2 is YYNGEE. The CDR3 DNA is TGTGCCAGCAGCGTTTCCGACAGGGCCACTGAAGCTTTCTTT. Its protein is CASSVSDRATEAFF.

The chain uses TRBV5-1 and TRBJ2-2, with D uncertain. The CDR3 is made up of 15 amino acids. In germline, CDR1 is SGHRS, CDR2 YFSETQ. With 7 bases removed from V and 0 bases from J, the gap between germline ends came to 13 bases. CDR3 sequence: CASLDVRANTGELFF. The CDR3 nucleotides read TGCGCCAGCCTAGACGTGAGAGCGAACACCGGGGAGCTGTTTTTT.

This sequence joins TRBV4-2 and TRBJ1-5; TRBD1 is a possible D gene (5 bases). Germline CDR1 LGHNA, CDR2 YNFKEQ. V lost 2 bases and J 3 bases, leaving 11 bases between the germline ends. The CDR3 has 15 residues. The CDR3 DNA follows: TGTGCCAGCAGCCAATCGACAGTTTCCAATCAGCCCCAGCATTTT. Its translation is CASSQSTVSNQPQHF.

V usage is TRBV19 and J usage is TRBJ2-3; TRBD2 might be the D (5 bases). CDR1 LNHDA and CDR2 SQIVND come from the germline V gene (reference sequence). The CDR3 consists of 16 residues. Trimming cost V 6 bases and J 1 base, with 17 bases left between them. The CDR3 nucleotides are TGTGCCAGTAGCCTAGGTAGGACTGGGGGCACAGATACGCAGTATTTT. Protein: CASSLGRTGGTDTQYF.

A remark on this clone: Other DNA sequences within the sample encode an identical CDR3. The J gene is TRBJ2-3, the V gene TRBV5-6; the D is unclear. The CDR3 has 14 amino acids. Germline V CDR1 and CDR2: SGHDT, YYEEEE. The V end lost 4 bases, the J end lost 2 bases, and 11 bases lay between the germline ends. The CDR3 DNA follows: TGTGCCAGCAGCCTAGGCCGACACACAGATACGCAGTATTTT. It codes for CASSLGRHTDTQYF.